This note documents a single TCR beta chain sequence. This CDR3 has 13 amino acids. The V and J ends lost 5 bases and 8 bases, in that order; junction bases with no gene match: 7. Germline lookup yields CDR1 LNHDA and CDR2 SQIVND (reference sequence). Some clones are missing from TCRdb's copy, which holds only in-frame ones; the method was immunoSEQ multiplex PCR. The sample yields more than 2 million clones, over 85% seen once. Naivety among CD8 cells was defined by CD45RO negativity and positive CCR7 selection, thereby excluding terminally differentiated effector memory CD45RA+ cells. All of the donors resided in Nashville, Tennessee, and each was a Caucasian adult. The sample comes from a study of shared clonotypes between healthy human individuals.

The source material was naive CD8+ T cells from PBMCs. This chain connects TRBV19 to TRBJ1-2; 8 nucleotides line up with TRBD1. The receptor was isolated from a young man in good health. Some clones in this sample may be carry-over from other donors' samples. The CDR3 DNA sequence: TGTGCCAGTAGTCCCCGGACAGGGCGAGGCTACACCTTC. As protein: CASSPRTGRGYTF.